Here is one T cell receptor beta chain with its context. V dropped 2 bases and J dropped 3; count of bases not matched to a gene: 3. The CDR3 spans 14 residues. In germline, CDR1 is MNHEY, CDR2 SVGAGI. The sample is drawn from a study of blood T cell repertoires in COVID-19. The overall study: Whether acute or convalescent, the COVID-19 samples came from the United States, Italy and Spain. T cells, B-cell-depleted T cells, or PBMCs provided the cDNA or gDNA that served as material.

As originally analysed: Counts of nucleated cells, estimated from reference gene primer amplification, were obtained. Assay used: immunoSEQ multiplex PCR; TCRdb lists only in-frame clones, some missing. V, J and clone size were drawn from that table, and D and trimming were deduced from the DNA. The sample gives 75,000 to 100,000 clones, around 88% of which show up once; 5.4% is in the top ten. The TCR comes from a man in his fifties or sixties with acute or convalescent COVID-19. The chain recombines TRBV6-5 with TRBJ1-2; 7 bases match TRBD1. Source material: peripheral blood. DNA of the CDR3: TGTGCCAGCAGTTACGTCACAGGGGACTATGGCTACACCTTC. Translated: CASSYVTGDYGYTF.